This T cell receptor beta chain stems from a study of a mutant IDH1 vaccine in newly diagnosed glioma. Turning to the study itself: Vaccination began 4-6 weeks post radiotherapy alone, or with temozolomide cycles. Treatment recipients were about 62% male and around 38% female, and their mean age was approximately 43 years. Earlier treatment was radiotherapy, temozolomide, or both, with most getting both.

Concerning this clone itself: Its antigen is as yet unknown.

CDR3 length: 14 amino acids. CDR1 and CDR2 from the germline V gene are SEHNR and FQNEAQ (reference sequence). J lost 1 base, V lost 5 bases, and 4 bases had no gene match. Time point meaning: week 47, end of study. The content of each vaccine dose was 300 ug of mutant IDH1 20-mer peptide, and topical imiquimod accompanied it. Weeks 1, 3, 5, 7, 11, 15, 19 and 23 were when patients received their eight vaccinations. Only in-frame clones appear in the TCRdb table, and some are missing; sequencing was by immunoSEQ multiplex PCR. Altogether about 34,000 clones are present, around nine tenths being singletons, with the ten largest covering around 12%.

V gene TRBV7-9 combines with J gene TRBJ2-5, with TRBD1 matching over 7 bases. Sequencing was performed on PBMCs, taken from a glioma patient whose treatment included an IDH1 peptide vaccine. This TCR was recovered from a woman in her 30s with glioma. In DNA form, the CDR3 reads TGTGCCAGCAGCGCACAGGGGCCCCAAGAGACCCAGTACTTC. Translated: CASSAQGPQETQYF.